This TCR beta chain was identified in a study of cytomegalovirus exposure and HLA in healthy donors. The PCR used 60 Vbeta and 13 Jbeta primers. Measured with immunoSEQ multiplex PCR; TCRdb has only the in-frame clones, and not every one. The data show around 170,000 clones, over 60% seen once. Germline V gene data show CDR1 as SEHNR and CDR2 as FQNEAQ (reference sequence). This CDR3 has 14 amino acids. V lost 4 bases, J lost 5 bases, and 14 bases lay in between. The chain recombines TRBV7-9 with TRBJ2-5; perhaps TRBD2 as D (5 bases). This receptor was taken from a girl under 18 in good health and CMV-seronegative. The sequenced sample consisted of PBMCs. The CDR3 reads CASSSLLRAETQYF. The CDR3 bases are TGTGCCAGCAGCTCACTCTTGCGGGCGGAGACCCAGTACTTC.